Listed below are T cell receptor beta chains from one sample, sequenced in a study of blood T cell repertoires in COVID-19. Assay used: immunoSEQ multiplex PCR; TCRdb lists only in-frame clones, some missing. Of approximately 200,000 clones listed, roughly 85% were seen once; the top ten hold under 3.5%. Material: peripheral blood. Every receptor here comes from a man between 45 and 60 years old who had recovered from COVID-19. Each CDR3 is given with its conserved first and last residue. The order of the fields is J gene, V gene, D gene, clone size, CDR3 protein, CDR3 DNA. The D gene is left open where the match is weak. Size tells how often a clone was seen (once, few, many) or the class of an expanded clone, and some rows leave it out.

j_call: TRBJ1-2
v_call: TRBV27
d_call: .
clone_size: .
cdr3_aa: CASRPPGSPRGYTF
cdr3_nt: TGTGCCAGCAGACCGCCGGGGTCCCCTAGGGGCTACACCTTC

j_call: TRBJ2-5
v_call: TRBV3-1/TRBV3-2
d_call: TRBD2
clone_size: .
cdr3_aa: CASSQDQGGSRTQYF
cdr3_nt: TGTGCCAGCAGCCAAGATCAAGGCGGGAGTCGGACCCAGTACTTC

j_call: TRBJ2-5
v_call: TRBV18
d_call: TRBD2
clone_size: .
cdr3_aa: CASSPPGLAGGPRETQYF
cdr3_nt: TGTGCCAGCTCACCACCGGGACTAGCGGGAGGGCCTCGGGAGACCCAGTACTTC

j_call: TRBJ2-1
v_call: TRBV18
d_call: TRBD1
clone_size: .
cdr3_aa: CASSLRQGTYNEQFF
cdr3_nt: TGTGCCAGCTCATTGAGACAGGGGACCTACAATGAGCAGTTCTTC

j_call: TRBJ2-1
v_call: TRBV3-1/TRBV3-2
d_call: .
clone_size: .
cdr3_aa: CASSHRRSSYNEQFF
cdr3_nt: TGTGCCAGCAGCCATCGACGGAGCTCCTACAATGAGCAGTTCTTC

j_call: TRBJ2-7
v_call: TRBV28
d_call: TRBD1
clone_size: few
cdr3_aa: CASSSGGDRGTYEQYF
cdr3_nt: TGTGCCAGCAGTTCCGGAGGGGACAGGGGTACCTACGAGCAGTACTTC

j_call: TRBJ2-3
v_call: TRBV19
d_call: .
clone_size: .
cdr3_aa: CAISGSTDTQYF
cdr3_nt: TGTGCCATCAGCGGTAGCACAGATACGCAGTATTTT

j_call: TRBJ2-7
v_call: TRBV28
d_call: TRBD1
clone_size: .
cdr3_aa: CAGSSGTGTYEQYF
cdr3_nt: TGTGCCGGGAGTTCCGGGACAGGGACCTACGAGCAGTACTTC

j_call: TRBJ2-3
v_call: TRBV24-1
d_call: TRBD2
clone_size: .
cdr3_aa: CATSAGGLAGFSDTQYF
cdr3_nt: TGTGCCACCAGTGCCGGAGGACTAGCGGGGTTCTCAGATACGCAGTATTTT

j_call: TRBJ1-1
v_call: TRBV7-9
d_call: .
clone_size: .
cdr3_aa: CASSKKDSPDTEAFF
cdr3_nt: TGTGCCAGCAGCAAGAAGGACAGCCCGGACACTGAAGCTTTCTTT

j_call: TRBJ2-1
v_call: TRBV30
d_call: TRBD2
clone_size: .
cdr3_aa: CAWSSRGLAWNEQFF
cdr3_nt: TGTGCCTGGAGTTCAAGAGGACTAGCGTGGAATGAGCAGTTCTTC

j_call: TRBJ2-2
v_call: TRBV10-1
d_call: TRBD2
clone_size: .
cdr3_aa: CATQRGGNGELFF
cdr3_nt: TGCGCCACCCAACGGGGGGGAAACGGGGAGCTGTTTTTT

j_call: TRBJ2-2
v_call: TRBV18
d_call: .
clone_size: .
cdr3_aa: CASSLATGSSTGELFF
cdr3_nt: TGTGCCAGCTCACTAGCCACAGGGAGCAGCACCGGGGAGCTGTTTTTT

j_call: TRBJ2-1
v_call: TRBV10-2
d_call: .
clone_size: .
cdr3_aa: CASSESLRGNEQFF
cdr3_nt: TGCGCCAGCAGTGAGTCCTTGAGGGGGAATGAGCAGTTCTTC

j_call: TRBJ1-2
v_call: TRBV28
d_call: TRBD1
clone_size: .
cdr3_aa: CASRPGQGGYTF
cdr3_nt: TGTGCCAGCAGGCCGGGACAGGGAGGCTACACCTTC

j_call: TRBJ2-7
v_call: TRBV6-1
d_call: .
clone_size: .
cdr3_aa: CASSEESSASSYEQYF
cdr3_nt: TGTGCCAGCAGTGAGGAATCTAGCGCTAGCTCCTACGAGCAGTACTTC

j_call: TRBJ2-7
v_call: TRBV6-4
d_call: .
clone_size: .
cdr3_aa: CASRRLANSYEQYF
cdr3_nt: TGTGCCAGCAGGCGGCTAGCAAACTCCTACGAGCAGTACTTC

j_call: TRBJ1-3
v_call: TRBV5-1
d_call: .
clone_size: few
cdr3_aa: CASSLGASGNTIYF
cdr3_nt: TGCGCCAGCAGCTTGGGCGCCTCTGGAAACACCATATATTTT

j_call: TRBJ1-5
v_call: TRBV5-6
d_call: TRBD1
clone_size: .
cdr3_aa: CASSKGQGHQPQHF
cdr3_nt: TGTGCCAGCAGCAAAGGACAGGGGCATCAGCCCCAGCATTTT

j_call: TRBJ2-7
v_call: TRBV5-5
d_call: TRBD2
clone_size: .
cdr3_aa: CASSLGAGSHYEQYF
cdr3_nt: TGTGCCAGCAGCTTGGGAGCGGGATCGCACTACGAGCAGTACTTC

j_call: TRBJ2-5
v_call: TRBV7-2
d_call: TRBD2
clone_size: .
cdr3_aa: CASSPALQRETETQYF
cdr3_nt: TGTGCCAGCAGCCCCGCCCTCCAGCGGGAGACGGAGACCCAGTACTTC

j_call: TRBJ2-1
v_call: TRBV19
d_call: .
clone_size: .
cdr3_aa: CASTFGISYNEQFF
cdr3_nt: TGTGCCAGTACCTTCGGGATCTCCTACAATGAGCAGTTCTTC

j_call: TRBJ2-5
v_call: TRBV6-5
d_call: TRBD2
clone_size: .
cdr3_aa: CASSASGRGRETQYF
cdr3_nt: TGTGCCAGCAGCGCTAGCGGGAGGGGACGGGAGACCCAGTACTTC

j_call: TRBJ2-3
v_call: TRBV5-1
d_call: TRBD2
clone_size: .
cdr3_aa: CASSLGFSGSSGDTQYF
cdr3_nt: TGCGCCAGCAGCTTGGGGTTTAGCGGGAGTAGTGGAGATACGCAGTATTTT

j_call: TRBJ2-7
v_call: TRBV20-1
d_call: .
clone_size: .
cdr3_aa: CSASGDKFYEQYF
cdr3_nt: TGCAGTGCTAGTGGGGACAAATTCTACGAGCAGTACTTC

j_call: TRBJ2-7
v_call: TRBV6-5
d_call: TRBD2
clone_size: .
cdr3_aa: CATRLAGNPSYEQYF
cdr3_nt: TGTGCCACCCGACTAGCGGGGAACCCCTCCTACGAGCAGTACTTC

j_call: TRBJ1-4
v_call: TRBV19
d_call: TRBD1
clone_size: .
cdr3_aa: CASSRGQGARFGEKLFF
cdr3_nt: TGTGCCAGTAGTCGCGGGCAGGGGGCGCGCTTTGGTGAAAAACTGTTTTTT